This T cell receptor beta chain was captured in a study of blood T cell repertoires in COVID-19. Whole-study context: Sites in the United States, Italy and Spain provided acute and convalescent COVID-19 samples. In each case, the material was cDNA or gDNA derived from T cells, B-cell-depleted T cells, or PBMCs.

In the original workflow: Amplification of reference gene primers was used by the study to estimate nucleated cell counts. Clones were read by immunoSEQ multiplex PCR, and TCRdb kept only the in-frame ones, dropping some. V, J and clone size reflect that table, while D and trimming were determined from the DNA. The sample lists 250,000 to 350,000 clones, approximately 88% seen once, with 1% in the top ten. This clone came up a few times. The CDR3 is made up of 15 amino acids. CDR1 is SGHTA, CDR2 FQGTGA, per germline. V dropped 2 bases and J dropped 4; count of bases not matched to a gene: 5. Study members were between about 18 and 100 years old and lived in some 26 US regions.

This receptor was taken from a woman aged 25-40 years who had recovered from COVID-19. This chain connects TRBV7-3 to TRBJ2-5; 9 bases map to TRBD2. Sequencing was carried out using PBMCs or T cells enriched from blood (not recorded which). The CDR3 DNA is TGTGCCAGCAGCTTAGGCCCTAGCGGGGTAGAGACCCAGTACTTC. This encodes CASSLGPSGVETQYF.